A selection of T cell receptor beta chains follows, all from one sample in a study of blood T cell repertoires in COVID-19. Assay used: immunoSEQ multiplex PCR; TCRdb lists only in-frame clones, some missing. The profile covers just under 75,000 clones, with approximately 88% appearing a single time and 2.5% to 3% taken by the ten largest. Sequencing was done on a sample of peripheral blood. All receptors come from a man aged 80 or over with active or convalescent COVID-19. The CDR3 runs from the conserved cysteine through the conserved F or W. The D gene is left open where the match is weak. The listing skips clone size in some rows; elsewhere it reads once, few, many or a size class.

clone size: NA; V gene: TRBV29-1; D gene: TRBD1; CDR3 length: 15; J gene: TRBJ2-2; CDR3 protein: CSVEDLTPGGGELFF; CDR3 DNA: TGCAGCGTTGAAGATTTAACTCCAGGGGGTGGGGAGCTGTTTTTT
clone size: NA; V gene: TRBV11-2; D gene: NA; CDR3 length: 15; J gene: TRBJ2-2; CDR3 protein: CASSLVLAPGGELFF; CDR3 DNA: TGTGCCAGCAGCTTAGTACTAGCCCCTGGTGGGGAGCTGTTTTTT
clone size: few; V gene: TRBV4-3; D gene: NA; CDR3 length: 15; J gene: TRBJ1-2; CDR3 protein: CASSVSYRMDYGYTF; CDR3 DNA: TGCGCCAGCAGCGTAAGCTACAGAATGGACTATGGCTACACCTTC
clone size: NA; V gene: TRBV3-1/TRBV3-2; D gene: NA; CDR3 length: 17; J gene: TRBJ2-5; CDR3 protein: CASSPNVPGDSAQTQYF; CDR3 DNA: TGTGCCAGCAGCCCAAACGTCCCGGGTGATAGTGCCCAGACCCAGTACTTC
clone size: NA; V gene: TRBV6-5; D gene: NA; CDR3 length: 11; J gene: TRBJ2-7; CDR3 protein: CASRRGNEQYF; CDR3 DNA: TGTGCCAGCAGAAGGGGAAACGAGCAGTACTTC
clone size: NA; V gene: TRBV12-3/TRBV12-4; D gene: NA; CDR3 length: 13; J gene: TRBJ2-5; CDR3 protein: CASSSAGMETQYF; CDR3 DNA: TGTGCCAGCAGTTCCGCAGGGATGGAGACCCAGTACTTC
clone size: NA; V gene: TRBV20-1; D gene: NA; CDR3 length: 12; J gene: TRBJ2-7; CDR3 protein: CSASGGGDEQYF; CDR3 DNA: TGCAGTGCTAGTGGGGGCGGCGACGAGCAGTACTTC
clone size: NA; V gene: TRBV19; D gene: NA; CDR3 length: 15; J gene: TRBJ1-5; CDR3 protein: CASSIAIRGNQPQHF; CDR3 DNA: TGTGCCAGTAGTATCGCGATTCGGGGCAATCAGCCCCAGCATTTT
clone size: NA; V gene: TRBV9; D gene: TRBD1; CDR3 length: 15; J gene: TRBJ2-2; CDR3 protein: CASSVGGGPGGELFF; CDR3 DNA: TGTGCCAGCAGCGTAGGAGGGGGCCCGGGCGGGGAGCTGTTTTTT
clone size: few; V gene: TRBV27; D gene: TRBD2; CDR3 length: 16; J gene: TRBJ2-1; CDR3 protein: CASSGAGGISYNEQFF; CDR3 DNA: TGTGCCAGCAGTGGAGCGGGAGGGATCTCCTACAATGAGCAGTTCTTC
clone size: NA; V gene: TRBV5-1; D gene: NA; CDR3 length: 14; J gene: TRBJ1-3; CDR3 protein: CASSLGGARNTIYF; CDR3 DNA: TGCGCCAGCAGCTTGGGCGGGGCCCGAAACACCATATATTTT
clone size: NA; V gene: TRBV13; D gene: NA; CDR3 length: 14; J gene: TRBJ2-7; CDR3 protein: CASSLDGRDYEQYF; CDR3 DNA: TGTGCCAGCAGCTTAGACGGGAGAGACTACGAGCAGTACTTC
clone size: NA; V gene: TRBV11-3; D gene: NA; CDR3 length: 14; J gene: TRBJ2-2; CDR3 protein: CASSPGPITGELFF; CDR3 DNA: TGTGCCAGCAGCCCAGGGCCCATCACCGGGGAGCTGTTTTTT
clone size: NA; V gene: TRBV3-1/TRBV3-2; D gene: TRBD1; CDR3 length: 16; J gene: TRBJ1-1; CDR3 protein: CASSHNWDRANTEAFF; CDR3 DNA: TGTGCCAGCAGCCACAACTGGGACAGGGCCAACACTGAAGCTTTCTTT
clone size: NA; V gene: TRBV5-6; D gene: NA; CDR3 length: 15; J gene: TRBJ1-3; CDR3 protein: CASSSLSGSGNTIYF; CDR3 DNA: TGTGCCAGCAGCTCGCTGTCGGGCTCTGGAAACACCATATATTTT
clone size: NA; V gene: TRBV29-1; D gene: NA; CDR3 length: 11; J gene: TRBJ2-7; CDR3 protein: CSVASEYEQYF; CDR3 DNA: TGCAGCGTTGCTTCTGAGTACGAGCAGTACTTC
clone size: few; V gene: TRBV11-2; D gene: TRBD2; CDR3 length: 19; J gene: TRBJ2-7; CDR3 protein: CASSLGALRVSGDPYEQYF; CDR3 DNA: TGTGCCAGCAGCTTAGGCGCCCTCAGGGTTAGCGGGGACCCCTACGAGCAGTACTTC
clone size: NA; V gene: TRBV6-6; D gene: NA; CDR3 length: 13; J gene: TRBJ2-7; CDR3 protein: CASSPGQLYEQYF; CDR3 DNA: TGTGCCAGCAGCCCTGGACAACTCTACGAGCAGTACTTC
clone size: NA; V gene: TRBV4-1; D gene: NA; CDR3 length: 16; J gene: TRBJ2-6; CDR3 protein: CASSQDGVAGANVLTF; CDR3 DNA: TGCGCCAGCAGCCAAGATGGGGTAGCGGGGGCCAACGTCCTGACTTTC
clone size: once; V gene: TRBV12-5; D gene: NA; CDR3 length: 12; J gene: TRBJ2-3; CDR3 protein: CASGLDLRTQYF; CDR3 DNA: TGTGCTAGTGGTTTGGACCTACGTACGCAGTATTTT
clone size: NA; V gene: TRBV19; D gene: NA; CDR3 length: 14; J gene: TRBJ1-3; CDR3 protein: CASSPRPRRNTIYF; CDR3 DNA: TGTGCCAGTAGCCCGCGCCCAAGAAGAAACACCATATATTTT
clone size: NA; V gene: TRBV28; D gene: TRBD1; CDR3 length: 15; J gene: TRBJ1-5; CDR3 protein: CASSYRGAGNQPQHF; CDR3 DNA: TGTGCCAGCAGTTACAGGGGTGCGGGCAATCAGCCCCAGCATTTT
clone size: NA; V gene: TRBV6-2/TRBV6-3; D gene: TRBD2; CDR3 length: 18; J gene: TRBJ2-2; CDR3 protein: CASSYGALAGAVAGELFF; CDR3 DNA: TGTGCCAGCAGTTACGGGGCTCTAGCGGGAGCCGTCGCCGGGGAGCTGTTTTTT
clone size: NA; V gene: TRBV5-1; D gene: NA; CDR3 length: 18; J gene: TRBJ1-2; CDR3 protein: CASSLAIRVGSSNYGYTF; CDR3 DNA: TGCGCCAGCAGCTTGGCCATCAGGGTAGGGTCCTCTAACTATGGCTACACCTTC
clone size: NA; V gene: TRBV7-9; D gene: TRBD2; CDR3 length: 15; J gene: TRBJ2-3; CDR3 protein: CASNRLAGLADTQYF; CDR3 DNA: TGTGCCAGCAACCGACTAGCGGGGTTGGCAGATACGCAGTATTTT
clone size: NA; V gene: TRBV5-1; D gene: TRBD2; CDR3 length: 16; J gene: TRBJ2-1; CDR3 protein: CASSQELAGGLDEQFF; CDR3 DNA: TGCGCCAGCAGCCAGGAACTAGCGGGAGGGCTGGACGAGCAGTTCTTC
clone size: once; V gene: TRBV2; D gene: TRBD2; CDR3 length: 17; J gene: TRBJ2-3; CDR3 protein: CASRIGLAGARTDTQYF; CDR3 DNA: TGTGCCAGCAGAATAGGACTAGCGGGCGCTCGCACAGATACGCAGTATTTT
clone size: NA; V gene: TRBV28; D gene: TRBD1; CDR3 length: 12; J gene: TRBJ2-7; CDR3 protein: CASSSDRDEQYF; CDR3 DNA: TGTGCCAGCAGCTCCGACAGGGACGAGCAGTACTTC
clone size: NA; V gene: TRBV7-9; D gene: TRBD2; CDR3 length: 14; J gene: TRBJ2-1; CDR3 protein: CASSPWSGGIEQFF; CDR3 DNA: TGTGCCAGCAGCCCGTGGAGCGGGGGGATTGAGCAGTTCTTC
clone size: NA; V gene: TRBV9; D gene: NA; CDR3 length: 14; J gene: TRBJ1-6; CDR3 protein: CASSGREINSPLHF; CDR3 DNA: TGTGCCAGCAGCGGTAGAGAGATTAATTCACCCCTCCACTTT
clone size: once; V gene: TRBV5-5; D gene: TRBD1; CDR3 length: 13; J gene: TRBJ1-1; CDR3 protein: CASSLGVGTGPFF; CDR3 DNA: TGTGCCAGCAGCTTGGGGGTGGGGACAGGTCCTTTCTTT
clone size: NA; V gene: TRBV11-2; D gene: TRBD1; CDR3 length: 13; J gene: TRBJ1-1; CDR3 protein: CASKGQLYTEAFF; CDR3 DNA: TGTGCCAGCAAGGGACAGTTGTACACTGAAGCTTTCTTT
clone size: NA; V gene: TRBV7-8; D gene: NA; CDR3 length: 16; J gene: TRBJ2-1; CDR3 protein: CASSSYWTRAGNEQFF; CDR3 DNA: TGTGCCAGCAGCTCATACTGGACTCGAGCCGGGAATGAGCAGTTCTTC
clone size: few; V gene: TRBV18; D gene: NA; CDR3 length: 15; J gene: TRBJ1-4; CDR3 protein: CASSPDSSTNEKLFF; CDR3 DNA: TGTGCCAGCTCACCTGACAGTTCAACTAATGAAAAACTGTTTTTT
clone size: few; V gene: TRBV7-9; D gene: TRBD1; CDR3 length: 14; J gene: TRBJ1-5; CDR3 protein: CASSLGAGGQPQHF; CDR3 DNA: TGTGCCAGCAGCTTAGGGGCAGGGGGTCAGCCCCAGCATTTT
clone size: NA; V gene: TRBV6-2/TRBV6-3; D gene: NA; CDR3 length: 14; J gene: TRBJ2-1; CDR3 protein: CASSYSVRDNEQFF; CDR3 DNA: TGTGCCAGCAGTTACTCGGTCCGAGACAATGAGCAGTTCTTC
clone size: NA; V gene: TRBV5-1; D gene: NA; CDR3 length: 14; J gene: TRBJ2-5; CDR3 protein: CASSQEGRRETQYF; CDR3 DNA: TGCGCCAGCAGCCAAGAGGGTAGGCGGGAGACCCAGTACTTC
clone size: once; V gene: TRBV6-1; D gene: NA; CDR3 length: 14; J gene: TRBJ1-5; CDR3 protein: CASRTDSSNQPQHF; CDR3 DNA: TGTGCCAGCAGAACAGACAGTAGCAATCAGCCCCAGCATTTT
clone size: NA; V gene: TRBV19; D gene: TRBD1; CDR3 length: 14; J gene: TRBJ2-7; CDR3 protein: CASSSTGSSYEQYF; CDR3 DNA: TGTGCCAGTAGTTCGACAGGGAGCTCCTACGAGCAGTACTTC
clone size: NA; V gene: TRBV5-3; D gene: NA; CDR3 length: 14; J gene: TRBJ2-5; CDR3 protein: CARSLRQRQETQYF; CDR3 DNA: TGTGCCAGAAGCTTGAGACAGAGACAAGAGACCCAGTACTTC
clone size: NA; V gene: TRBV7-8; D gene: TRBD1; CDR3 length: 16; J gene: TRBJ2-5; CDR3 protein: CASSLGGQGAWETQYF; CDR3 DNA: TGTGCCAGCAGCTTAGGGGGACAGGGGGCCTGGGAGACCCAGTACTTC
clone size: NA; V gene: TRBV10-3; D gene: TRBD2; CDR3 length: 16; J gene: TRBJ2-6; CDR3 protein: CAISAVTSTGANVLTF; CDR3 DNA: TGTGCCATCAGTGCGGTGACTAGCACTGGGGCCAACGTCCTGACTTTC
clone size: NA; V gene: TRBV5-1; D gene: NA; CDR3 length: 14; J gene: TRBJ2-1; CDR3 protein: CASSLGLGRGEQFF; CDR3 DNA: TGCGCCAGCAGCTTGGGTCTAGGTAGGGGTGAGCAGTTCTTC
clone size: NA; V gene: TRBV10-3; D gene: TRBD1; CDR3 length: 13; J gene: TRBJ1-6; CDR3 protein: CAVRQGGNSPLHF; CDR3 DNA: TGTGCCGTTCGACAGGGTGGCAATTCACCCCTCCACTTT
clone size: NA; V gene: TRBV6-5; D gene: TRBD1; CDR3 length: 14; J gene: TRBJ1-1; CDR3 protein: CASISQGATTEAFF; CDR3 DNA: TGTGCCAGCATTTCCCAGGGGGCCACCACTGAAGCTTTCTTT
clone size: NA; V gene: TRBV6-6; D gene: TRBD2; CDR3 length: 15; J gene: TRBJ2-1; CDR3 protein: CASSRLATFNNEQFF; CDR3 DNA: TGTGCCAGCAGCCGACTAGCAACCTTCAACAATGAGCAGTTCTTC
clone size: NA; V gene: TRBV6-2/TRBV6-3; D gene: NA; CDR3 length: 14; J gene: TRBJ1-2; CDR3 protein: CASSSGALNYGYTF; CDR3 DNA: TGTGCCAGCAGCTCAGGGGCCTTGAACTATGGCTACACCTTC
clone size: NA; V gene: TRBV28; D gene: NA; CDR3 length: 13; J gene: TRBJ1-1; CDR3 protein: CASSLREGREAFF; CDR3 DNA: TGTGCCAGCAGTTTAAGGGAGGGCCGTGAAGCTTTCTTT
clone size: NA; V gene: TRBV10-1; D gene: NA; CDR3 length: 16; J gene: TRBJ2-2; CDR3 protein: CASSDDAGRNTGELFF; CDR3 DNA: TGCGCCAGCAGTGACGACGCAGGCCGAAACACCGGGGAGCTGTTTTTT